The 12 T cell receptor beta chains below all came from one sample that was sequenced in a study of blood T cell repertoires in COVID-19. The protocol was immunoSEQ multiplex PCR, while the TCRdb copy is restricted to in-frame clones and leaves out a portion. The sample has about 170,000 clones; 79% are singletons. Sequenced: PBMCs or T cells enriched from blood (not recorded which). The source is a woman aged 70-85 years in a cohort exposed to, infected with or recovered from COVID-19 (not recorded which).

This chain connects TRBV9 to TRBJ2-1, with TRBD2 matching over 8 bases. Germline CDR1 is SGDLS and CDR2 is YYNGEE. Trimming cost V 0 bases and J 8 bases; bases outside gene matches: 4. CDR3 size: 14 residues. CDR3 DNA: TGTGCCAGCAGCGTAGCGGGAGGGCACGATGAGCAGTTCTTC. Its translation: CASSVAGGHDEQFF.

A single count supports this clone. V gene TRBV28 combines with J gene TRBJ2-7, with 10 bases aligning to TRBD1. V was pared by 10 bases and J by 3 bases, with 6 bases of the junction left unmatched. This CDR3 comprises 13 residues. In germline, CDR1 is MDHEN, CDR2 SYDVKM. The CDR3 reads CATWTGGIYEQYF. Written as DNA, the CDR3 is TGTGCCACTTGGACAGGGGGTATCTACGAGCAGTACTTC. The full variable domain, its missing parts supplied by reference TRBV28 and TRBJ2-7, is DVKVTQSSRYLVKRTGEKVFLECVQDMDHENMFWYRQDPGLGLRLIYFSYDVKMKEKGDIPEGYSVSREKKERFSLILESASTNQTSMYLCATWTGGIYEQYFGPGTRLTVT.

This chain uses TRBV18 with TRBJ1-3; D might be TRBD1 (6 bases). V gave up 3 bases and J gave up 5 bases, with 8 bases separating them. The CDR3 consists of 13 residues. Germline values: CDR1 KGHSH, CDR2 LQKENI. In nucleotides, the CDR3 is TGTGCCAGCTCACCGGACAGAAGAAACACCATATATTTT. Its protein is CASSPDRRNTIYF.

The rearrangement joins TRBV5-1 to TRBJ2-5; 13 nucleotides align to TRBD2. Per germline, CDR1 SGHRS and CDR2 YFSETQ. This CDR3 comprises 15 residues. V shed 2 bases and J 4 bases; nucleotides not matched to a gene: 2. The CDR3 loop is CASSFGTSGIETQYF. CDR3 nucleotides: TGCGCCAGCAGCTTCGGGACTAGCGGGATAGAGACCCAGTACTTC.

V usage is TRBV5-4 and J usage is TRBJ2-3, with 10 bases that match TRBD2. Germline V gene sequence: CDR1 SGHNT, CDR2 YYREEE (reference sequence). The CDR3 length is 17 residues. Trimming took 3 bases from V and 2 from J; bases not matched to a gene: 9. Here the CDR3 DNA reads TGTGCCAGCAGCTCGGCCACTAGCGGGATGTCCACAGATACGCAGTATTTT. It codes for CASSSATSGMSTDTQYF. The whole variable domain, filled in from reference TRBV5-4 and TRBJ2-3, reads ETGVTQSPTHLIKTRGQQVTLRCSSQSGHNTVSWYQQALGQGPQFIFQYYREEENGRGNFPPRFSGLQFPNYSSELNVNALELDDSALYLCASSSATSGMSTDTQYFGPGTRLTVL.

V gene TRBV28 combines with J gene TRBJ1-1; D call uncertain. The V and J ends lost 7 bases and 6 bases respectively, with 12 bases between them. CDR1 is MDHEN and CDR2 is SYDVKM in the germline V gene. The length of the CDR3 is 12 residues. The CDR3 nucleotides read TGTGCCAGCACTAGACCGGGGTCTGAAGCTTTCTTT. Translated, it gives CASTRPGSEAFF.

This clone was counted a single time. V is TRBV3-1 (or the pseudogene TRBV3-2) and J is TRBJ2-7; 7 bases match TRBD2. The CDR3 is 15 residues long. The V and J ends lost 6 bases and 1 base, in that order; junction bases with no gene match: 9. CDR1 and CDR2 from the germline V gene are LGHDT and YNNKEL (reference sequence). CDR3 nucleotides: TGTGCCAGCAGTCCTCGACTAGCTCCTTCCTACGAGCAGTACTTC. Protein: CASSPRLAPSYEQYF.

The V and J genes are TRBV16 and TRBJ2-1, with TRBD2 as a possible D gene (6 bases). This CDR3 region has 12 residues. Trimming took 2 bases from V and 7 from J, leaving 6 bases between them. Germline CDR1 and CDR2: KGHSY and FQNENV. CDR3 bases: TGTGCCAGCAGCCAACGGGGGAATGAGCAGTTCTTC. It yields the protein CASSQRGNEQFF.

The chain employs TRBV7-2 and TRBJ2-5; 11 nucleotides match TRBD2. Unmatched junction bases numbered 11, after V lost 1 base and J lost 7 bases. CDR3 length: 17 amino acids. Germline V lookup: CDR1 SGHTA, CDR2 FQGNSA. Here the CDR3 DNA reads TGTGCCAGCAGCTTAGTATGGCTAGCGGGAGGAGGGCGGACCCAGTACTTC. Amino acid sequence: CASSLVWLAGGGRTQYF.

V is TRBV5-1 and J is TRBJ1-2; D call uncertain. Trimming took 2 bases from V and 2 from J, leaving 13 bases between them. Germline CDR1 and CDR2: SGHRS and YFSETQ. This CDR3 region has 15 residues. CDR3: CASSFGLGGNYGYTF. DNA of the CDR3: TGCGCCAGCAGCTTCGGACTTGGTGGAAACTATGGCTACACCTTC.

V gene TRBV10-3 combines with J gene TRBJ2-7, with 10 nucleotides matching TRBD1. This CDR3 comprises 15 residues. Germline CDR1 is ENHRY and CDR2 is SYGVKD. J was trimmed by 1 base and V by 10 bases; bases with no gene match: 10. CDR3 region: CATRQGAQSSYEQYF. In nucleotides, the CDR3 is TGTGCCACAAGACAGGGGGCTCAATCTTCCTACGAGCAGTACTTC.

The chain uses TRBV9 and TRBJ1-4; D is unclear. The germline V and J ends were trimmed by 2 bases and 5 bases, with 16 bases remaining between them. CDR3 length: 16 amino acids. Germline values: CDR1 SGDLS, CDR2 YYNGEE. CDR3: CASSVQPFGRNEKLFF. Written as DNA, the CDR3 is TGTGCCAGCAGCGTCCAGCCTTTCGGGAGAAATGAAAAACTGTTTTTT. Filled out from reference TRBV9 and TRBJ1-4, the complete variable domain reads DSGVTQTPKHLITATGQRVTLRCSPRSGDLSVYWYQQSLDQGLQFLIQYYNGEERAKGNILERFSAQQFPDLHSELNLSSLELGDSALYFCASSVQPFGRNEKLFFGSGTQLSVL.